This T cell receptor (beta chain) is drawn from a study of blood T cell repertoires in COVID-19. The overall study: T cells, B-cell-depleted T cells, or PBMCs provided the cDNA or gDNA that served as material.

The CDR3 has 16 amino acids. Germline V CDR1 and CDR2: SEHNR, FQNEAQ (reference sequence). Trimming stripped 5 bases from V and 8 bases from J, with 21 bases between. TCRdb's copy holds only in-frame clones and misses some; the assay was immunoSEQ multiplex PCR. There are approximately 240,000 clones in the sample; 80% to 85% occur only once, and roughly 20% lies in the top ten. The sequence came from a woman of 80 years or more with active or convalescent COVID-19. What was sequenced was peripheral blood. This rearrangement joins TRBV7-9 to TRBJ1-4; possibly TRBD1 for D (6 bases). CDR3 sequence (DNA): TGTGCCAGCAGCCCCCGGTACAGGGAAAGAGGCGAAAAACTGTTTTTT. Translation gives CASSPRYRERGEKLFF.